The 8 T cell receptor beta chains presented below share a single source sample, sequenced in a study of blood T cell repertoires in COVID-19. The repertoire was sequenced with immunoSEQ multiplex PCR; TCRdb's copy has only in-frame clones and lacks some. The sample contains about 270,000 clones, just under 90% of which appear only once. The sample consisted of PBMCs or T cells enriched from blood (not recorded which). The receptors were gathered from a woman aged 60 to 75 who had recovered from COVID-19.

The rearrangement uses TRBV28 and TRBJ2-7, with 8 nucleotides matching TRBD2. Trimming removed 2 bases from V and 2 bases from J; junction bases left unmatched: 2. The CDR3 totals 14 residues. Germline V gene sequence: CDR1 MDHEN, CDR2 SYDVKM. In DNA, the CDR3 is TGTGCCAGCAGTTTAAATAGCGGGGCCTACGAGCAGTACTTC. This translates into CASSLNSGAYEQYF.

V and J are TRBV24-1 and TRBJ2-1, with 9 bases lining up with TRBD2. The CDR3 spans 17 residues. Germline V gene sequence: CDR1 KGHDR, CDR2 SFDVKD. Losses at the gene ends were 0 bases for V and 2 bases for J; bases not matched to a gene: 4. CDR3 in amino acids: CATSDLPSGGTYNEQFF. CDR3 nucleotides: TGTGCCACCAGTGATTTGCCAAGCGGGGGGACCTACAATGAGCAGTTCTTC.

The chain has TRBV27 and TRBJ2-3; D is undetermined. CDR1 is MNHEY, CDR2 SMNVEV, per germline (reference sequence). Deletions cut 4 bases from V and 0 bases from J, with 8 bases between. The CDR3 is 14 residues long. CDR3 DNA: TGTGCCAGCAGTTCGGAGAGTAGCACAGATACGCAGTATTTT. Encoded protein: CASSSESSTDTQYF.

The V and J genes are TRBV19 and TRBJ2-1, with 7 bases matching TRBD1. Germline V gene lookup returns CDR1 LNHDA and CDR2 SQIVND (reference sequence). After removal of 3 bases from V and 3 bases from J, the junction contained 2 bases not matched to a gene. The CDR3 runs 14 residues. The CDR3 nucleotides read TGTGCCAGTAGTATGGGACAGAGCTACAATGAGCAGTTCTTC. It is translated as CASSMGQSYNEQFF.

V usage is TRBV5-4 and J usage is TRBJ2-2, with 9 bases fitting TRBD2. Trimming removed 0 bases from V and 6 bases from J; junction bases left unmatched: 0. Germline assignment: CDR1 SGHNT and CDR2 YYREEE (reference sequence). This CDR3 has 14 residues. The DNA of the CDR3 is TGTGCCAGCAGCTTGGGACTAGCGGCCGGGGAGCTGTTTTTT. Translating it yields CASSLGLAAGELFF.

This rearrangement joins TRBV10-2 to TRBJ2-5; 14 bases fit TRBD2. The CDR3 contains 15 residues. V trimming: 6 bases; J trimming: 5 bases; junction bases outside the gene matches: 5. Per germline, CDR1 WSHSY and CDR2 SAAADI. The CDR3 DNA reads as TGCGCCAGCAGCGGGGGACTAGCGGGAGCGGAGACCCAGTACTTC. Its translation is CASSGGLAGAETQYF.

This chain connects TRBV19 to TRBJ1-5, with D unclear. The CDR3 consists of 15 residues. The V and J ends lost 3 bases and 3 bases respectively, with 12 bases between them. Per germline, CDR1 LNHDA and CDR2 SQIVND (reference sequence). The CDR3 region has the DNA TGTGCCAGTAGTATCTCGAGGCAGATCAATCAGCCCCAGCATTTT. Encoded protein: CASSISRQINQPQHF.

The J gene is TRBJ2-7, the V gene TRBV7-2; D is unresolved. There are 14 residues in the CDR3. The V and J ends lost 5 bases and 6 bases respectively, with 17 bases between them. Germline lookup yields CDR1 SGHTA and CDR2 FQGNSA. The CDR3 DNA reads TGTGCCAGCAGCCTGCAGTTCGTTCGAGGCGAGCAGTACTTC. Protein: CASSLQFVRGEQYF. The full variable domain, completed using reference TRBV7-2 and TRBJ2-7, is GAGVSQSPSNKVTEKGKDVELRCDPISGHTALYWYRQSLGQGLEFLIYFQGNSAPDKSGLPSDRFSAERTGGSVSTLTIQRTQQEDSAVYLCASSLQFVRGEQYFGPGTRLTVT.